The 2 T cell receptor beta chains reported below all come from one sample, sequenced in a study of T-cell reconstitution after alpha-beta-depleted transplantation in children. Preparing the TCRbeta library involved the use of unique molecular identifiers. TCRdb called the PCR reads again in MiXCR, with one record for every CDR3 protein. The repertoire includes around 420,000 distinct CDR3 sequences, under 20% of them detected once, and around 30% sits in the top ten. The specimen comprised PBMCs, mostly from graft donor cells, sampled 360 days after TCRalphabeta/CD19-depleted stem cell transplant. All receptors come from a boy under two years old who had a stem cell transplant for Wiskott-Aldrich syndrome, so the T cells may come from the graft donor.

The V gene is TRBV28, the J gene TRBJ2-7, with 12 bases lining up with TRBD1. The CDR3 is 16 residues long. Germline assignment: CDR1 MDHEN and CDR2 SYDVKM. Trimming cost V 3 bases and J 10 bases; bases outside gene matches: 13. The CDR3 protein is CASSFSGRGQGAYQYF. The CDR3 bases are TGTGCCAGCAGTTTCAGCGGTCGGGGACAGGGGGCTTACCAGTACTTC.

This clonotype was recorded a few times. The CDR3 bases are TGTGCCAGCAGTTATTCTAGCGGGGGGCCCGCGCCCTACGAGCAGTACTTC. This sequence encodes CASSYSSGGPAPYEQYF. This chain joins TRBV6-5 and TRBJ2-7; 11 nucleotides line up with TRBD2. The CDR3 runs 17 residues. CDR1 is MNHEY and CDR2 is SVGAGI in the germline V gene. V lost 3 bases, J lost 2 bases, and 9 bases stayed unmatched.